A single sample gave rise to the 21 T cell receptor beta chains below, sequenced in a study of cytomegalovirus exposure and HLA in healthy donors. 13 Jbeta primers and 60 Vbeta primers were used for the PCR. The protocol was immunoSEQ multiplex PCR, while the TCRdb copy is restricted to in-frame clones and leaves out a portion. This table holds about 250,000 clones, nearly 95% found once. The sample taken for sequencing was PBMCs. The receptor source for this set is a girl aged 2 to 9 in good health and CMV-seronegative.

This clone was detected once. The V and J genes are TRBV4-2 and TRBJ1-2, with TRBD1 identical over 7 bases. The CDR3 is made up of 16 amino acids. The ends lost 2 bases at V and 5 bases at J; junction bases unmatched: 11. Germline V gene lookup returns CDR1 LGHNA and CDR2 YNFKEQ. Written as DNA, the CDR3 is TGTGCCAGCAGCCAACTACTAGGGGGCGCTGAGTATGGCTACACCTTC. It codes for CASSQLLGGAEYGYTF.

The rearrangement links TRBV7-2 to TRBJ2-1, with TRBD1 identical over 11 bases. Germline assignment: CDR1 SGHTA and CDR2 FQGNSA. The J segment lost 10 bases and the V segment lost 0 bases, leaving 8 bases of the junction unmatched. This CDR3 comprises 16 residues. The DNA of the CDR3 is TGTGCCAGCAGCTTAGCTAGGACAGGGGGCTACCCGGAGCAGTTCTTC. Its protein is CASSLARTGGYPEQFF.

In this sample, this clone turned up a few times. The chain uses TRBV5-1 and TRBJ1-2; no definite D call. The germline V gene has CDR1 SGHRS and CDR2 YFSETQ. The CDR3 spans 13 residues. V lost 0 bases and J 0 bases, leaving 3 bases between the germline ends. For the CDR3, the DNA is TGCGCCAGCAGCTTGGCAGCTAACTATGGCTACACCTTC. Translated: CASSLAANYGYTF. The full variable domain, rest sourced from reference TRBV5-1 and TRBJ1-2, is KAGVTQTPRYLIKTRGQQVTLSCSPISGHRSVSWYQQTPGQGLQFLFEYFSETQRNKGNFPGRFSGRQFSNSRSEMNVSTLELGDSALYLCASSLAANYGYTFGSGTRLTVV.

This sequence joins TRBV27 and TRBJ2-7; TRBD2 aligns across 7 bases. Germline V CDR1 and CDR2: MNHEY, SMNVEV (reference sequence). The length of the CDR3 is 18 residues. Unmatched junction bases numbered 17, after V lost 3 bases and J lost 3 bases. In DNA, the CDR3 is TGTGCCAGCAGTTTTAGCCGGGGTAGCGGGTTTTCCCTCTACGAGCAGTACTTC. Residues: CASSFSRGSGFSLYEQYF.

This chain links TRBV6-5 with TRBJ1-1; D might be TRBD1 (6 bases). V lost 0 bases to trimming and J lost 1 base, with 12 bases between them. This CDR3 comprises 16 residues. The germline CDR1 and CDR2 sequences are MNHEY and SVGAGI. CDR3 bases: TGTGCCAGCAGTTACTCCTCGACAGGTCGGAACACTGAAGCTTTCTTT. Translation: CASSYSSTGRNTEAFF.

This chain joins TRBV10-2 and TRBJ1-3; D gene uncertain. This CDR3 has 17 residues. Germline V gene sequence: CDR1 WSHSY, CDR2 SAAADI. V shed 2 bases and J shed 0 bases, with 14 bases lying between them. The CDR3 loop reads CASSESQAQSSGNTIYF. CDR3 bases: TGCGCCAGCAGTGAGAGTCAGGCTCAGAGCTCTGGAAACACCATATATTTT.

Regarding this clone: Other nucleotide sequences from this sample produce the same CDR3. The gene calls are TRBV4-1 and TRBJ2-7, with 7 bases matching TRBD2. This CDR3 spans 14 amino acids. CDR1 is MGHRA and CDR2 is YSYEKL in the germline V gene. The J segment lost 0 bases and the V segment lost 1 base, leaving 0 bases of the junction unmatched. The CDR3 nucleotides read TGCGCCAGCAGCCAAGGCGGGAGCTCCTACGAGCAGTACTTC. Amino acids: CASSQGGSSYEQYF.

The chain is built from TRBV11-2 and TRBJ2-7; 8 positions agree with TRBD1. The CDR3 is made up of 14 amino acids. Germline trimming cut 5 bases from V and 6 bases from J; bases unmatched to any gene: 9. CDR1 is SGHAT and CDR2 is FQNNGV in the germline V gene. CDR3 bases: TGTGCCAGCAGCCACGGACAGGGTATAGGCGAGCAGTACTTC. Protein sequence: CASSHGQGIGEQYF.

The CDR3 bases are TGTGCCAGCAGTCCTATTAGCAAGAGCAATCAGCCCCAGCATTTT. Residues: CASSPISKSNQPQHF. The chain combines TRBV28 with TRBJ1-5; no definite D call. With 5 bases removed from V and 1 base from J, the gap between germline ends came to 12 bases. Looked up from germline, CDR1 is MDHEN and CDR2 is SYDVKM. The CDR3 is 15 residues long.

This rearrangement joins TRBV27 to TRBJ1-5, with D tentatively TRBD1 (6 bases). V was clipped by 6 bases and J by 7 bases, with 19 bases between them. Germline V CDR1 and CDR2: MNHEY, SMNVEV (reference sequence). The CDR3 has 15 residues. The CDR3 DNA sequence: TGTGCCAGCAGACAAGCACAGGGATTTATGCAGCCCCAGCATTTT. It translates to CASRQAQGFMQPQHF.

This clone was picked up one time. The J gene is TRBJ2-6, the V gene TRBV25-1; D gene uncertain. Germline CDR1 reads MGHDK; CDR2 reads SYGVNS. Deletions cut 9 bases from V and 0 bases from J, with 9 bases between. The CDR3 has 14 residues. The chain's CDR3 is CARRLFSGANVLTF. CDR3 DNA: TGTGCCAGGCGGCTATTCTCTGGGGCCAACGTCCTGACTTTC.

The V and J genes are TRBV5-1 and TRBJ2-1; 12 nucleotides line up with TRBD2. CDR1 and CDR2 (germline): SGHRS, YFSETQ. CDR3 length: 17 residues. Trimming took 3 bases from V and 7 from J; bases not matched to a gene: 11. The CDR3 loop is CASSSLLLAGGQNEQFF. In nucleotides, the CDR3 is TGCGCCAGCAGCTCGCTTCTTCTAGCGGGGGGGCAAAATGAGCAGTTCTTC.

CDR3 protein: CASSPGVHEQYF. The CDR3 coding sequence is TGCGCCAGCAGCCCGGGAGTTCACGAGCAGTACTTC. The chain uses TRBV5-1 and TRBJ2-7; weak D call: TRBD2 (6 bases). Germline V gene lookup returns CDR1 SGHRS and CDR2 YFSETQ. The CDR3 is 12 residues long. Trimming stripped 4 bases from V and 5 bases from J, with 10 bases between.

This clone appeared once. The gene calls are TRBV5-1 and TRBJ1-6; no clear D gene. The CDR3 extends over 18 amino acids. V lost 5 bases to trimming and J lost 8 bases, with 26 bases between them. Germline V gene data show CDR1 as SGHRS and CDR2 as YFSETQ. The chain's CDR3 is CASSSPNAQIGVYSPLHF. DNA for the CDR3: TGCGCCAGCAGTTCGCCTAACGCACAAATCGGGGTTTATTCACCCCTCCACTTT.

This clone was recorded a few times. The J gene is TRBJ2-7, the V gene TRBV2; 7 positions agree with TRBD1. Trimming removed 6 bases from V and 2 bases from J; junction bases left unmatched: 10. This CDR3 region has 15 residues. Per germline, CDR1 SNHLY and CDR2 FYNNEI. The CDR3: CASRIPGQGAYEQYF. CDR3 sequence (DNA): TGTGCCAGCAGGATACCGGGCCAGGGGGCCTACGAGCAGTACTTC.

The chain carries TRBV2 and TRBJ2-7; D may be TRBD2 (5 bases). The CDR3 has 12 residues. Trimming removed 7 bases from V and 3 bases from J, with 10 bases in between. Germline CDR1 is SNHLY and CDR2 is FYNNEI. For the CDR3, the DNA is TGTGCCAGCAATGCGGGCGTCTACGAGCAGTACTTC. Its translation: CASNAGVYEQYF.

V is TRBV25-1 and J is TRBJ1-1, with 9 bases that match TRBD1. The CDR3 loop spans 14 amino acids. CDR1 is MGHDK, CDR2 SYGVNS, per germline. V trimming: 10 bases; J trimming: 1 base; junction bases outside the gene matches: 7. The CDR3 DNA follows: TGTGCCATCCCACCGGGACAGGGGAACACTGAAGCTTTCTTT. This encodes CAIPPGQGNTEAFF.

CDR3 coding DNA: TGTGCCAGCAGCTCGGGGAGCTCCTATAATTCACCCCTCCACTTT. Translated: CASSSGSSYNSPLHF. The rearrangement uses TRBV7-6 and TRBJ1-6; D is ambiguous. The V gene's germline CDR1 is SGHVS and CDR2 FNYEAQ. The V and J ends lost 4 bases and 0 bases respectively, with 7 bases between them. CDR3 size: 15 residues.

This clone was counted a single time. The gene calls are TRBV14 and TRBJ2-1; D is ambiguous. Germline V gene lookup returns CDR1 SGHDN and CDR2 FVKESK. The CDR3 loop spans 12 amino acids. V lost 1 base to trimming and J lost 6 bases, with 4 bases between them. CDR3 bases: TGTGCCAGCAGCCAAGTCCTCAATGAGCAGTTCTTC. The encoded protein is CASSQVLNEQFF.

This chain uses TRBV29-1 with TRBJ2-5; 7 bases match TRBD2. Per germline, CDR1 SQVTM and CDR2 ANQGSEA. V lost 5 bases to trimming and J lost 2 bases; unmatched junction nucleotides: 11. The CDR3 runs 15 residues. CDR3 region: CSVPPWGGVQETQYF. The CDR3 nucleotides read TGCAGCGTTCCCCCGTGGGGGGGAGTTCAAGAGACCCAGTACTTC.

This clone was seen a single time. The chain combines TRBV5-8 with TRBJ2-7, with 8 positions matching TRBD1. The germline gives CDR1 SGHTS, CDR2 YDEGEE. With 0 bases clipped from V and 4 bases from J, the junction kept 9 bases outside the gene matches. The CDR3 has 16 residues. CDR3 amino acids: CASSLADAGGNYEQYF. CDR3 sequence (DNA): TGTGCCAGCAGCTTGGCCGATGCAGGGGGCAATTACGAGCAGTACTTC.